This is a list of T cell receptor beta chains from one sample in a study of identical twins. TCRdb analysed the 5' RACE reads with MiXCR anew, one entry per CDR3 protein. The table records 500,000 or so distinct CDR3 sequences, 22% of them present only once. These records were also assigned to another study, of T cells expressing NK-cell markers.

The sequencing sample was made of CD4+ T cells sorted from blood. The receptors stem from a woman between 18 and 29 years old in good health. CDR3s include the opening cysteine and the closing phenylalanine or tryptophan. The D gene is left open where the match is weak. Only some rows state a clone size, as once, few, many or a class for expanded clones.

D,V,size,J,CDR3,DNA
NA,TRBV29-1,NA,TRBJ2-2,CSAGTRNTGELFF,TGCAGCGCGGGGACGCGGAACACCGGGGAGCTGTTTTTT
TRBD1,TRBV20-1,NA,TRBJ2-7,CSASEGQGTYEQYF,TGCAGTGCTTCTGAGGGACAGGGAACCTACGAGCAGTACTTC
NA,TRBV6-1,NA,TRBJ1-2,CASRQTTGGYGYTF,TGTGCCAGCAGACAGACGACAGGTGGCTATGGCTACACCTTC
NA,TRBV20-1,NA,TRBJ1-5,CSARERLGGNDNQPQHF,TGCAGTGCTAGAGAAAGGCTAGGGGGTAATGACAATCAGCCCCAGCATTTT
NA,TRBV4-1,NA,TRBJ2-5,CASSQSGFGETQYF,TGCGCCAGCAGCCAGTCGGGGTTCGGGGAGACCCAGTACTTC
NA,TRBV20-1,NA,TRBJ2-3,CSAPARIAGATQYF,TGCAGTGCCCCCGCGAGGATCGCAGGGGCTACGCAGTATTTT
TRBD1,TRBV12-3/TRBV12-4,few,TRBJ1-2,CASRKSQGAGYGYTF,TGTGCCAGCAGGAAATCACAGGGGGCGGGCTATGGCTACACCTTC
TRBD1,TRBV5-6,few,TRBJ2-7,CASSLVQGSGEQYF,TGTGCCAGCAGCTTGGTACAGGGGTCGGGCGAGCAGTACTTC
TRBD2,TRBV6-1,NA,TRBJ2-3,CASSRTSGGASSTDTQYF,TGTGCCAGCAGCCGTACTAGCGGGGGGGCCTCTAGCACAGATACGCAGTATTTT
NA,TRBV5-6,NA,TRBJ1-1,CASSLGFRAFF,TGTGCCAGCAGCTTGGGCTTCCGAGCTTTCTTT
NA,TRBV4-2,many,TRBJ2-5,CASSPLGSVQETQYF,TGTGCCAGCAGCCCCCTCGGTTCGGTCCAAGAGACCCAGTACTTC
NA,TRBV6-2/TRBV6-3,NA,TRBJ2-1,CASSYKGNEQFF,TGTGCCAGCAGTTACAAGGGGAATGAGCAGTTCTTC
NA,TRBV20-1,many,TRBJ2-3,CSAQKGTDTQYF,TGCAGTGCTCAGAAAGGGACAGATACGCAGTATTTT
NA,TRBV12-3/TRBV12-4,few,TRBJ2-7,CASSTSFAEQYF,TGTGCCAGCAGTACCTCGTTTGCAGAGCAGTACTTC
TRBD2,TRBV11-2,NA,TRBJ2-1,CASRSPGTSGRVEQFF,TGTGCCAGCAGATCGCCCGGGACTAGCGGGAGGGTTGAGCAGTTCTTC
NA,TRBV6-5,NA,TRBJ1-1,CASSYSKETEAFF,TGTGCCAGCAGTTACTCCAAGGAAACTGAAGCTTTCTTT
NA,TRBV30,few,TRBJ2-3,CAWARRDTQYF,TGTGCCTGGGCAAGACGAGATACGCAGTATTTT
TRBD1,TRBV20-1,few,TRBJ1-1,CSVYSGGTEAFF,TGCAGTGTCTACTCAGGGGGAACTGAAGCTTTCTTT
TRBD1,TRBV20-1,NA,TRBJ1-2,CSAREGQGRSYGYTF,TGCAGTGCTAGAGAGGGACAGGGTAGGAGCTATGGCTACACCTTC
TRBD2,TRBV5-1,NA,TRBJ2-2,CASSMRTSGAVGELFF,TGCGCCAGCAGCATGAGGACTAGCGGGGCGGTCGGGGAGCTGTTTTTT
TRBD1,TRBV20-1,few,TRBJ1-1,CSVTGGGMNTEAFF,TGCAGTGTGACAGGGGGCGGGATGAACACTGAAGCTTTCTTT
TRBD2,TRBV20-1,many,TRBJ2-7,CSARDSSSGGLEYF,TGCAGTGCTAGGGACTCCTCTAGCGGGGGCCTAGAGTACTTC
NA,TRBV5-1,few,TRBJ1-2,CASSLSGQPGYDYGYTF,TGCGCCAGCAGCTTATCCGGACAGCCTGGGTACGACTATGGCTACACCTTC
NA,TRBV3-1,NA,TRBJ1-1,CASSQETGFVVYTEAFF,TGTGCCAGCAGCCAAGAAACAGGGTTTGTAGTGTACACTGAAGCTTTCTTT
NA,TRBV20-1,NA,TRBJ2-1,CSASLVEQFF,TGCAGTGCTAGCTTGGTTGAGCAGTTCTTC
NA,TRBV6-5,NA,TRBJ2-7,CASSYSRELEQYF,TGTGCCAGCAGTTACTCCCGGGAGCTCGAGCAGTACTTC
NA,TRBV9,few,TRBJ2-2,CASSPLRGNTGELFF,TGTGCCAGCAGCCCTCTGAGGGGGAACACCGGGGAGCTGTTTTTT
NA,TRBV5-1,few,TRBJ2-7,CASSLRVPQEQYF,TGCGCCAGCAGCTTAAGAGTCCCTCAAGAGCAGTACTTC
NA,TRBV3-1,NA,TRBJ1-2,CASSQGTSAGGYTF,TGTGCCAGCAGCCAAGGGACCTCTGCGGGGGGCTACACCTTC
TRBD1,TRBV25-1,NA,TRBJ1-1,CASSEPGQGANTEAFF,TGTGCCAGCAGTGAACCGGGACAGGGGGCGAACACTGAAGCTTTCTTT
NA,TRBV7-9,few,TRBJ1-2,CASSLYGTRMDGYTF,TGTGCCAGCAGCTTATATGGGACCAGAATGGATGGCTACACCTTC
NA,TRBV10-3,many,TRBJ1-1,CAMTIQENTEAFF,TGTGCCATGACTATCCAGGAGAACACTGAAGCTTTCTTT
NA,TRBV7-9,many,TRBJ2-5,CASSWYQETQYF,TGTGCCAGCAGCTGGTACCAAGAGACCCAGTACTTC
TRBD2,TRBV20-1,NA,TRBJ2-3,CTSRLAGEGGTQYF,TGCACCTCAAGACTAGCGGGAGAGGGGGGTACGCAGTATTTT
NA,TRBV2,NA,TRBJ2-2,CASSVQAPRNTGELFF,TGTGCCAGCAGTGTCCAGGCCCCTCGTAACACCGGGGAGCTGTTTTTT
NA,TRBV27,NA,TRBJ2-1,CASYTYRGSYNEQFF,TGTGCCAGCTACACCTATCGGGGCTCCTACAATGAGCAGTTCTTC
NA,TRBV5-4,few,TRBJ2-2,CASSSRDMNTGELFF,TGTGCCAGCAGCTCCCGGGACATGAACACCGGGGAGCTGTTTTTT
TRBD1,TRBV5-1,NA,TRBJ2-1,CASSLVGQSSYNEQFF,TGCGCCAGCAGCTTGGTGGGACAGAGCTCCTACAATGAGCAGTTCTTC
NA,TRBV20-1,NA,TRBJ1-4,CSASSGVGKLFF,TGCAGTGCTAGTTCAGGGGTTGGAAAACTGTTTTTT
NA,TRBV29-1,few,TRBJ1-2,CSVEDRGNYGYTF,TGCAGCGTTGAAGACAGGGGTAACTATGGCTACACCTTC
NA,TRBV5-5,few,TRBJ1-2,CASSLYGDNYGYTF,TGTGCCAGCAGCTTGTACGGGGATAACTATGGCTACACCTTC
NA,TRBV20-1,NA,TRBJ1-1,CSAREQGGNTEAFF,TGCAGTGCTAGAGAGCAGGGCGGGAACACTGAAGCTTTCTTT
NA,TRBV12-3/TRBV12-4,few,TRBJ2-1,CASSSAGILNEQFF,TGTGCCAGCAGTTCGGCGGGGATCTTAAATGAGCAGTTCTTC
TRBD1,TRBV5-1,NA,TRBJ1-1,CASSLTRGLNTEAFF,TGCGCCAGCAGCTTAACCAGGGGGTTGAACACTGAAGCTTTCTTT
NA,TRBV7-2,many,TRBJ2-1,CASSRSSYNEQFF,TGTGCCAGCAGCCGCAGCTCCTACAATGAGCAGTTCTTC
NA,TRBV12-3/TRBV12-4,NA,TRBJ2-1,CASSAGVNEQFF,TGTGCCAGCAGTGCCGGGGTTAATGAGCAGTTCTTC
NA,TRBV2,NA,TRBJ1-1,CASRERGGNTEAFF,TGTGCCAGCAGAGAGAGGGGAGGAAACACTGAAGCTTTCTTT
NA,TRBV20-1,NA,TRBJ2-2,CSASQYTGELFF,TGCAGTGCTAGTCAGTACACCGGGGAGCTGTTTTTT
NA,TRBV20-1,few,TRBJ1-1,CSARGAVLAFF,TGCAGTGCTCGGGGGGCCGTATTGGCTTTCTTT
NA,TRBV12-3/TRBV12-4,few,TRBJ2-3,CASRPQGRGQYF,TGTGCCAGCAGACCCCAGGGTCGCGGGCAGTATTTT
NA,TRBV20-1,many,TRBJ2-1,CSARVTTGGGEQFF,TGCAGTGCTAGAGTCACTACCGGTGGCGGTGAGCAGTTCTTC
TRBD2,TRBV11-1,few,TRBJ2-1,CASSLGTSGHAFSNEQFF,TGTGCCAGCAGCCTCGGGACTAGCGGACATGCTTTTTCCAATGAGCAGTTCTTC
NA,TRBV6-5,NA,TRBJ1-3,CASSYSLRGDGNTIYF,TGTGCCAGCAGTTACTCGCTTCGAGGGGACGGAAACACCATATATTTT
NA,TRBV5-6,few,TRBJ2-6,CASSRPSSGANVLTF,TGTGCCAGCAGCCGACCCAGCTCTGGGGCCAACGTCCTGACTTTC
TRBD2,TRBV20-1,NA,TRBJ2-2,CSASARLAGAPNTGELSF,TGCAGTGCTAGCGCACGACTAGCGGGGGCACCGAACACCGGGGAGCTGTCTTTT
NA,TRBV20-1,many,TRBJ2-1,CSAGKNDNEQFF,TGCAGTGCTGGTAAAAACGATAATGAGCAGTTCTTC
NA,TRBV5-1,once,TRBJ1-2,CASSLAPGEVYGYTF,TGCGCCAGCAGCTTGGCCCCAGGGGAGGTCTATGGCTACACCTTC
NA,TRBV20-1,NA,TRBJ1-4,CSATNEARSEKLFF,TGCAGTGCGACTAACGAGGCGCGATCGGAAAAACTGTTTTTT
NA,TRBV11-3,many,TRBJ1-2,CASSERIGGYTF,TGTGCCAGCAGCGAACGGATAGGTGGCTACACCTTC
NA,TRBV7-2,NA,TRBJ1-2,CASSLAAGGQFNYSYTF,TGTGCCAGCAGCTTAGCCGCTGGAGGACAATTTAACTATAGCTACACCTTC